This T cell receptor (beta chain) is drawn from a study of cytomegalovirus exposure and HLA in healthy donors. This clone was counted only a few times. PCR amplification relied on 60 Vbeta primers (plus 13 Jbeta primers). TCRdb's copy holds only in-frame clones and misses some; the assay was immunoSEQ multiplex PCR. The table has more than 55,000 clones, around 83% seen once. The sample consisted of PBMCs. This TCR derives from a human donor in good health.

CDR3 DNA: TGTGCCAGCAGCGGGGGTGAGGTCGGGGAGACCCAGTACTTC. As protein: CASSGGEVGETQYF. The genes are TRBV6-1 and TRBJ2-5, with D possibly TRBD2 on 6 matching bases. V was cut by 6 bases and J by 5 bases, with 16 bases left in between. The CDR3 is 14 residues long. Germline V gives CDR1 MNHNS, CDR2 SASEGT.